The 21 T cell receptor beta chains presented below share a single source sample, sequenced in a study of T-cell memory formation after mild COVID-19. A single record per CDR3 protein comes from TCRdb applying MiXCR to the 5' RACE reads. This table holds approximately 210,000 distinct CDR3 sequences, roughly 18% found once. The specimen sequenced was PBMCs or a T cell subset sorted from them (not recorded which). The receptors were sampled from an adult woman who had mild COVID-19 (a few samples of this study predate the infection). Cell type and time point are not known.

In this sample, this clonotype turned up a few times. The chain's CDR3 is CASSQEYSSAAEAFF. The CDR3 bases are TGTGCCAGCAGCCAAGAGTATAGCTCGGCGGCTGAAGCTTTCTTT. V gene TRBV4-2 combines with J gene TRBJ1-1; D call uncertain. CDR1 LGHNA and CDR2 YNFKEQ come from the germline V gene. CDR3 length equals 15 residues. V gave up 0 bases and J gave up 6 bases, with 14 bases separating them.

The gene calls are TRBV3-1 and TRBJ1-2; weak D call: TRBD1 (6 bases). V gave up 5 bases and J gave up 6 bases, with 13 bases separating them. CDR1 and CDR2 from the germline V gene are LGHDT and YNNKEL (reference sequence). The CDR3 is 13 residues long. The DNA for the CDR3 is TGTGCCAGCAGCACTCGGGGGGCCGATGGCTACACCTTC. Residues: CASSTRGADGYTF.

This clonotype has a handful of counts. V gene TRBV12-3 or TRBV12-4 combines with J gene TRBJ2-1, with D possibly TRBD2 on 6 matching bases. Trimming stripped 1 base from V and 2 bases from J, with 9 bases between. CDR3 size: 15 residues. CDR3 amino acids: CASSLGGEAYNEQFF. For the CDR3, the DNA is TGTGCCAGCAGTTTAGGCGGGGAAGCCTACAATGAGCAGTTCTTC.

The chain employs TRBV6-2 or TRBV6-3 and TRBJ2-2, with D maybe TRBD2 (5 bases). Trimming shortened V by 2 bases and J by 3 bases, and 16 bases separated the two germline ends. The CDR3 length is 17 residues. Germline values: CDR1 MNHEY, CDR2 SVGEGT. This chain's CDR3 is CASSYNLASRYTGELFF. As DNA, the CDR3 is TGTGCCAGCAGTTACAACTTGGCTAGCAGATACACCGGGGAGCTGTTTTTT.

In its sample, this clonotype was seen many times. The rearrangement joins TRBV11-2 to TRBJ2-3; TRBD1 matches 8 bases. V gave up 1 base and J gave up 4 bases; unmatched junction bases: 7. Germline CDR1 and CDR2: SGHAT and FQNNGV. There are 16 residues in the CDR3. CDR3 sequence: CASSLAWGQDPDTQYF. CDR3 nucleotide sequence: TGTGCCAGCAGCTTAGCTTGGGGACAGGACCCAGATACGCAGTATTTT.

For the CDR3, the DNA is TGTGCCAGCACCCTGGGACGGGGAAACACTGAAGCTTTCTTT. Its protein product is CASTLGRGNTEAFF. V and J are TRBV11-3 and TRBJ1-1; perhaps TRBD1 as D (5 bases). Looked up from germline, CDR1 is SGHNT and CDR2 is YENEEA. With 7 bases removed from V and 2 bases from J, the gap between germline ends came to 14 bases. This CDR3 contains 14 residues.

This sequence joins TRBV7-2 and TRBJ2-3, with D possibly being TRBD1 or TRBD2 (5 bases each). The CDR3 length is 14 residues. The V and J ends lost 6 bases and 6 bases respectively, with 16 bases between them. Germline CDR1 and CDR2: SGHTA and FQGNSA. DNA for the CDR3: TGTGCCAGCAGGAAAACCGGGGCCCGGGATACGCAGTATTTT. Protein: CASRKTGARDTQYF.

A few counts support this clonotype. The V gene is TRBV5-5, the J gene TRBJ1-4, with 8 bases aligning to TRBD1. The germline gives CDR1 SGHKS, CDR2 YYEKEE (reference sequence). The CDR3 sequence is 15 residues long. V shed 5 bases and J 7 bases; nucleotides not matched to a gene: 10. The CDR3 loop reads CASSFGQGVSEKLFF. CDR3 in DNA: TGTGCCAGCAGTTTTGGACAGGGCGTGTCTGAAAAACTGTTTTTT.

This chain uses TRBV27 with TRBJ1-1; 9 bases map to TRBD1. The CDR3 contains 14 residues. V lost 4 bases to trimming and J lost 5 bases; unmatched junction nucleotides: 5. Per the germline V gene, CDR1 is MNHEY and CDR2 is SMNVEV (reference sequence). The CDR3 here is CASSSQGALTEAFF. Here the CDR3 DNA reads TGTGCCAGCAGTTCACAGGGGGCTTTGACTGAAGCTTTCTTT.

This clonotype has only a few counts. The chain has TRBV7-2 and TRBJ2-3; D is uncertain. CDR3 length: 15 residues. V lost 5 bases, J lost 1 base, and 13 bases lay in between. In germline, CDR1 is SGHTA, CDR2 FQGNSA. DNA of the CDR3: TGTGCCAGCAGCCCCCAGGCTGGACGCACAGATACGCAGTATTTT. This translates into CASSPQAGRTDTQYF.

This clonotype was detected many times. This chain connects TRBV25-1 to TRBJ2-5; 11 bases line up with TRBD2. The CDR3 runs to 16 residues. Losses at the gene ends were 1 base for V and 1 base for J; bases not matched to a gene: 2. Per germline, CDR1 MGHDK and CDR2 SYGVNS. The CDR3, as DNA: TGTGCCAGCAGTGAATCCGGGACTAGCGGCCAAGAGACCCAGTACTTC. Residues: CASSESGTSGQETQYF.

The chain is built from TRBV5-1 and TRBJ1-4; D may be TRBD1 (5 bases). Trimming left V 4 bases short and J 0 bases short, with 10 bases between. Germline assignment: CDR1 SGHRS and CDR2 YFSETQ. This CDR3 is 15 amino acids long. The CDR3 reads CASSRTGATNEKLFF. The CDR3 DNA is TGCGCCAGCAGCCGTACAGGAGCAACTAATGAAAAACTGTTTTTT.

This clonotype was seen a few times. This sequence joins TRBV5-1 and TRBJ2-2, with no clear D. The CDR3 runs 15 residues. Trimming stripped 0 bases from V and 5 bases from J, with 11 bases between. The germline CDR1 and CDR2 sequences are SGHRS and YFSETQ. CDR3 sequence: CASSLDVAGTGELFF. CDR3 DNA: TGCGCCAGCAGCTTGGACGTGGCCGGGACCGGGGAGCTGTTTTTT. Full variable domain (missing parts from reference TRBV5-1 and TRBJ2-2): KAGVTQTPRYLIKTRGQQVTLSCSPISGHRSVSWYQQTPGQGLQFLFEYFSETQRNKGNFPGRFSGRQFSNSRSEMNVSTLELGDSALYLCASSLDVAGTGELFFGEGSRLTVL.

The rearrangement links TRBV5-6 to TRBJ2-2, with D tentatively TRBD1 (6 bases). Trimming cost V 0 bases and J 0 bases, with 9 bases left between them. CDR1 and CDR2 from the germline V gene are SGHDT and YYEEEE. The CDR3 is made up of 16 amino acids. The CDR3 sequence: CASSLVGGANTGELFF. CDR3 bases: TGTGCCAGCAGCTTGGTTGGGGGCGCGAACACCGGGGAGCTGTTTTTT. Complete variable domain (other parts from reference TRBV5-6 and TRBJ2-2): DAGVTQSPTHLIKTRGQQVTLRCSPKSGHDTVSWYQQALGQGPQFIFQYYEEEERQRGNFPDRFSGHQFPNYSSELNVNALLLGDSALYLCASSLVGGANTGELFFGEGSRLTVL.

The chain joins TRBV24-1 to TRBJ2-3; D is undetermined. V was pared by 9 bases and J by 0 bases, with 9 bases between. Germline CDR1 reads KGHDR; CDR2 reads SFDVKD. The CDR3 covers 13 residues. DNA for the CDR3: TGTGCCACCGCCGACCCTAGCACAGATACGCAGTATTTT. Amino acid sequence: CATADPSTDTQYF.

This clonotype was observed a few times. This chain links TRBV6-5 with TRBJ1-1; possible D gene TRBD1, 5 bases. Germline CDR1 is MNHEY and CDR2 is SVGAGI. The CDR3 is 16 residues long. V was cut by 5 bases and J by 5 bases, with 21 bases left in between. CDR3 protein: CASSQDLQARRTEAFF. The CDR3 nucleotides read TGTGCCAGCAGTCAAGACCTACAGGCGCGGCGGACTGAAGCTTTCTTT.

In DNA form, the CDR3 reads TGTGCCAGCAGCTTAGCAGGGGCGCGGTACGAGCAGTACTTC. Translated, it gives CASSLAGARYEQYF. The V and J genes are TRBV7-9 and TRBJ2-7, with D possibly being TRBD1 (5 bases). Per the germline V gene, CDR1 is SEHNR and CDR2 is FQNEAQ (reference sequence). CDR3 length equals 14 residues. Trimming stripped 0 bases from V and 4 bases from J, with 10 bases between.

This chain joins TRBV18 and TRBJ1-1; D perhaps matches TRBD1 (5 bases). Trimming stripped 5 bases from V and 4 bases from J, with 14 bases between. CDR1 is KGHSH, CDR2 LQKENI, per germline. The CDR3 runs to 14 residues. This chain's CDR3 is CASSREGFSTEAFF. CDR3 nucleotide sequence: TGTGCCAGCTCAAGGGAGGGGTTTTCCACTGAAGCTTTCTTT.

This chain links TRBV7-2 with TRBJ2-1, with 7 bases lining up with TRBD1. With 2 bases clipped from V and 9 bases from J, the junction kept 7 bases outside the gene matches. CDR3 length equals 14 residues. The germline gives CDR1 SGHTA, CDR2 FQGNSA. CDR3 region: CASSLQQGRGEQFF. CDR3 nucleotide sequence: TGTGCCAGCAGCTTACAACAGGGGAGAGGTGAGCAGTTCTTC.

In its sample, this clonotype was seen a few times. The V gene is TRBV4-2, the J gene TRBJ2-1; 10 positions match TRBD2. CDR1 and CDR2 from the germline V gene are LGHNA and YNFKEQ. The CDR3 loop spans 16 amino acids. V lost 1 base and J lost 5; bases outside the gene matches: 5. In DNA form, the CDR3 reads TGTGCCAGCAGCCAAGGCCTAGCGGGGGCCAACAATGAGCAGTTCTTC. This sequence encodes CASSQGLAGANNEQFF.

The CDR3 loop is CSARLAGADTQYF. In DNA, the CDR3 is TGCAGTGCCCGACTAGCGGGAGCAGATACGCAGTATTTT. V gene TRBV20-1 combines with J gene TRBJ2-3; 12 nucleotides align to TRBD2. Losses at the gene ends were 6 bases for V and 4 bases for J; bases not matched to a gene: 2. The CDR3 runs 13 residues. Germline V gene sequence: CDR1 DFQATT, CDR2 SNEGSKA (reference sequence).